The entry that follows covers one TCR beta chain sequence. Sequenced by immunoSEQ multiplex PCR; TCRdb stores in-frame clones only, minus some. The data contain around 57,000 clones, roughly 90% of them singletons. The CDR3 covers 14 residues. Germline V CDR1 and CDR2: MNHEY, SVGAGI. V lost 5 bases and J 0 bases, leaving 7 bases between the germline ends. This entry belongs to a study of blood T cell repertoires in COVID-19. Study-level information: Specimens from acute and convalescent COVID-19 originated in the United States, Italy and Spain.

The rearrangement links TRBV6-5 to TRBJ1-4; tentative D call: TRBD1 (6 bases). The specimen was peripheral blood. This clonotype was sampled from a man aged 45 to 65 with acute or convalescent COVID-19. As DNA, the CDR3 is TGTGCCAGCAGTCGACAGGCAACTAATGAAAAACTGTTTTTT. Amino acids: CASSRQATNEKLFF.